Listed below are T cell receptor beta chains from one sample, sequenced in a study of T cell responses to AZD1222 COVID-19 vaccine. Repertoires were generated with immunoSEQ multiplex PCR, while TCRdb's copy carries only in-frame clones and drops some. The table records some 100,000 clones, approximately 91% of them present only once. The sequencing used peripheral blood, collected on day 0 of AZD1222 vaccination. These receptors came from an adult in good health. CDR3s include the opening cysteine and the closing phenylalanine or tryptophan. Each record gives: D gene, clone size, CDR3 length, V gene, J gene, CDR3 DNA, CDR3 protein. The D gene is left open where the match is weak. A row's size may be missing; if present it is once, few, many or a size class.

-,-,17,TRBV19,TRBJ2-3,TGTGCCACCAACGGCGTAGGCTTGGGGGGTAGCACAGATACGCAGTATTTT,CATNGVGLGGSTDTQYF
TRBD2,-,19,TRBV7-2,TRBJ2-3,TGTGCCAGCAGCTTATGGGGACTAGCGGGGGCCTCTAGCACAGATACGCAGTATTTT,CASSLWGLAGASSTDTQYF
-,-,13,TRBV6-5,TRBJ1-1,TGTGCCAGCAGAAAAGGGGGTATGACTGAAGCTTTCTTT,CASRKGGMTEAFF
TRBD1,-,15,TRBV7-6,TRBJ1-5,TGTGCCAGCAGCTTAGATGACAGGGGCAATCAGCCCCAGCATTTT,CASSLDDRGNQPQHF
-,-,13,TRBV27,TRBJ1-5,TGTGCCAGCAGCCTCGGTCTATATCAGCCCCAGCATTTT,CASSLGLYQPQHF
-,-,18,TRBV9,TRBJ1-3,TGTGCCAGCAGCGTAGACCCAGGGAGGGGCGACGTGGGAAACACCATATATTTT,CASSVDPGRGDVGNTIYF
TRBD2,-,16,TRBV6-1,TRBJ2-3,TGTGCCAGCAGTGCCTTGACTAGCGGCAGCACAGATACGCAGTATTTT,CASSALTSGSTDTQYF
TRBD1,-,15,TRBV6-2/TRBV6-3,TRBJ1-1,TGTGCCAGCAGTTACTCGGACAGGGGGAACACTGAAGCTTTCTTT,CASSYSDRGNTEAFF
TRBD1,-,16,TRBV5-8,TRBJ1-2,TGTGCCAGCAGCACACCGGGACAGGGGACAGCCTATGGCTACACCTTC,CASSTPGQGTAYGYTF
-,few,12,TRBV12-3/TRBV12-4,TRBJ1-2,TGTGCCAGCTCAGGGTTTTCCTATGGCTACACCTTC,CASSGFSYGYTF
-,-,12,TRBV18,TRBJ1-6,TGTGCCAGCTCACCTGGAACTTCACCCCTCCACTTT,CASSPGTSPLHF
-,-,16,TRBV28,TRBJ1-5,TGTGCCAGCAGTTCTAACAGGGAACATAGCAATCAGCCCCAGCATTTT,CASSSNREHSNQPQHF
-,-,17,TRBV15,TRBJ2-7,TGTGCCACCAGCAGAGATTGGAGTCGGGGGGCCTCCTACGAGCAGTACTTC,CATSRDWSRGASYEQYF
-,few,20,TRBV6-2/TRBV6-3,TRBJ1-5,TGTGCCAGCAGCCCGGGCGACCCTCCTGCGGCGTGGACACTCAATCAGCCCCAGCATTTT,CASSPGDPPAAWTLNQPQHF
TRBD1,-,15,TRBV15,TRBJ1-2,TGTGCCACCAGCAGAGATCGGGACAGACACTATGGCTACACCTTC,CATSRDRDRHYGYTF
-,-,13,TRBV28,TRBJ2-5,TGTGCCAGCAGCCCCTACGGACGAGAGACCCAGTACTTC,CASSPYGRETQYF
TRBD2,-,17,TRBV28,TRBJ2-2,TGTGCCAGCAGCCCAAAACGGAGACTAGCCCCCACCGGGGAGCTGTTTTTT,CASSPKRRLAPTGELFF
TRBD1,-,17,TRBV27,TRBJ1-6,TGTGCCAGCAGTTTAAACAGGGGAAGCTCCTATAATTCACCCCTCCACTTT,CASSLNRGSSYNSPLHF
TRBD1,-,14,TRBV7-2,TRBJ1-6,TGTGCCAGCAGCTCTCTTACAGGGGGATCACCCCTCCACTTT,CASSSLTGGSPLHF
TRBD1,few,15,TRBV2,TRBJ2-2,TGTGCCAGCTCAGCCGGGACAGGGGACACCGGGGAGCTGTTTTTT,CASSAGTGDTGELFF
-,-,14,TRBV7-2,TRBJ2-1,TGTGCCAGCAGCTCCCAAGGGGGTGTCAATGAGCAGTTCTTC,CASSSQGGVNEQFF
-,-,16,TRBV13,TRBJ1-2,TGTGCCAGCAGCGCGCTGGGACACCAAGGAAACTATGGCTACACCTTC,CASSALGHQGNYGYTF
-,few,16,TRBV7-8,TRBJ1-3,TGTGCCAGCAGTCAAACCCGGGGGCAGGGTGGAAACACCATATATTTT,CASSQTRGQGGNTIYF
TRBD1,-,14,TRBV5-1,TRBJ1-1,TGCGCCAGCAGCTTGGCAACAGGGGGCACTGAAGCTTTCTTT,CASSLATGGTEAFF
-,-,16,TRBV7-9,TRBJ2-5,TGTGCCAGCAGCGTTGGCGTGGGGGGTAATTTGGAGACCCAGTACTTC,CASSVGVGGNLETQYF
TRBD2,few,16,TRBV12-5,TRBJ2-7,TGTGCTAGTGGTTTGGACGTTAGCGGGGGAGCCTACGAGCAGTACTTC,CASGLDVSGGAYEQYF
-,-,15,TRBV19,TRBJ1-6,TGTGCCAGTAGTCTCCAGACAGCCGACTATTCACCCCTCCACTTT,CASSLQTADYSPLHF
TRBD2,-,14,TRBV5-8,TRBJ2-5,TGTGCCAGCAGCTTACTAGCGGGGGGGGAGACCCAGTACTTC,CASSLLAGGETQYF
-,-,13,TRBV12-3/TRBV12-4,TRBJ1-2,TGTGCCAGCAGTTTAGGAGTGGTCGGTGGCTACACCTTC,CASSLGVVGGYTF
-,-,13,TRBV4-1,TRBJ2-7,TGCGCCAGCAGCCCAAAGACAGACTACGAGCAGTACTTC,CASSPKTDYEQYF
-,once,16,TRBV19,TRBJ1-2,TGTGCCAGTAGTATTTTTCTGGGACCAACTAACTATGGCTACACCTTC,CASSIFLGPTNYGYTF
-,-,15,TRBV7-2,TRBJ1-2,TGTGCCAGCAGCTTACCTGGGGGTACCGACTATGGCTACACCTTC,CASSLPGGTDYGYTF
-,-,14,TRBV4-2,TRBJ2-7,TGTGCCAGCAGACAGGGGGGGAGCTCCTACGAGCAGTACTTC,CASRQGGSSYEQYF
TRBD1,-,17,TRBV6-2/TRBV6-3,TRBJ1-5,TGTGCCAGCAGCTGCGGGACAGGGGGGGATCTAAATCAGCCCCAGCATTTT,CASSCGTGGDLNQPQHF